The 21 T cell receptor beta chains reported below all come from one sample, sequenced in a study of vaccination and CD4 T cells after COVID-19. The treatment is: approximately 9-day PBMC culture with coronavirus spike peptide pools or control peptides (ViraFEST assay). Cultured CD4+ T cells had their DNA profiled by the Oncomine TCR Beta short-read assay. MiXCR was run by TCRdb on the PCR reads, yielding one entry per CDR3 protein. The table includes about 10,000 distinct CDR3 sequences, 59% detected once. For these TCRs, the target antigens are not known. Sequencing was done on a sample of CD4+ T cells from blood, cultured in vitro. These receptors were collected from a human donor who had recovered from COVID-19.

The chain combines TRBV7-2 with TRBJ2-7; TRBD2 agrees at 11 bases. J lost 9 bases, V lost 3 bases, and 4 bases had no gene match. The CDR3 spans 13 residues. CDR1 is SGHTA, CDR2 FQGNSA, per germline. This chain's CDR3 is CASSLGLAETQYF. CDR3 coding DNA: TGTGCCAGCAGCTTGGGACTAGCGGAAACGCAGTACTTC. Full variable domain (missing parts from reference TRBV7-2 and TRBJ2-7): GAGVSQSPSNKVTEKGKDVELRCDPISGHTALYWYRQSLGQGLEFLIYFQGNSAPDKSGLPSDRFSAERTGGSVSTLTIQRTQQEDSAVYLCASSLGLAETQYFGPGTRLTVT.

This clonotype has just one count. The chain is built from TRBV6-2 or TRBV6-3 and TRBJ1-1; 9 bases fit TRBD1. Per germline, CDR1 MNHEY and CDR2 SVGEGT. The junction had 8 bases not matched to a gene; V was cut back by 5 bases and J by 7 bases. The CDR3 spans 14 residues. The CDR3 sequence: CASSPGTGRVEAFF. In nucleotides, the CDR3 is TGTGCCAGCAGTCCCGGGACAGGGAGGGTTGAAGCTTTCTTT.

The chain employs TRBV19 and TRBJ2-2; 7 bases match TRBD1. Germline V CDR1 and CDR2: LNHDA, SQIVND (reference sequence). The CDR3 totals 15 residues. After removal of 5 bases from V and 6 bases from J, the junction contained 9 bases not matched to a gene. The CDR3 DNA sequence: TGTGCCAGTAGTTGGAGACAGGGCTATGCCGGGGAGCTGTTTTTT. It codes for CASSWRQGYAGELFF.

V and J are TRBV19 and TRBJ1-2, with TRBD1 matching over 7 bases. V gave up 4 bases and J gave up 7 bases; unmatched junction bases: 15. The CDR3 sequence is 16 residues long. Germline loops: CDR1 LNHDA, CDR2 SQIVND (reference sequence). CDR3 region: CASSKANRGVGTGYTF. As DNA, the CDR3 is TGTGCCAGTAGTAAGGCCAACAGGGGAGTCGGCACTGGCTACACCTTC.

This chain links TRBV7-8 with TRBJ1-1; tentative D call: TRBD1 (5 bases). The length of the CDR3 is 15 residues. The germline gives CDR1 SGHVS, CDR2 FQNEAQ. V was cut by 2 bases and J by 11 bases, with 21 bases left in between. CDR3 residues: CASSLSLGASTPAFF. In DNA, the CDR3 is TGTGCCAGCAGCTTATCCCTCGGGGCCTCGACTCCCGCTTTCTTT.

This clonotype was seen a single time. CDR3 sequence (DNA): TGTGCCAGTAGTGCGTCTGGGGCCAACGTCCTGACTTTC. Encoded protein: CASSASGANVLTF. V usage is TRBV19 and J usage is TRBJ2-6; no reliable D call. CDR3 size: 13 residues. The germline V gene encodes CDR1 LNHDA and CDR2 SQIVND (reference sequence). Trimming took 5 bases from V and 1 from J, leaving 3 bases between them.

This clonotype was picked up one time. This sequence joins TRBV28 and TRBJ2-7; tentatively, D is TRBD2 (6 bases). V was pared by 7 bases and J by 4 bases, with 14 bases between. The CDR3 spans 13 residues. Germline CDR1 and CDR2: MDHEN and SYDVKM. This chain's CDR3 is CASTTRHRYEQYF. DNA for the CDR3: TGTGCCAGCACGACTAGACACCGATACGAGCAGTACTTC.

The chain links TRBV7-2 to TRBJ1-5, with 7 bases lining up with TRBD1. The J segment lost 5 bases and the V segment lost 3 bases, leaving 4 bases of the junction unmatched. Germline V gene sequence: CDR1 SGHTA, CDR2 FQGNSA. The CDR3 has 14 residues. The CDR3 here is CASSFDRDYQPQHF. The CDR3 DNA reads TGTGCCAGCAGCTTTGACAGGGATTATCAGCCCCAGCATTTT.

The rearrangement links TRBV2 to TRBJ2-3; the match to TRBD1 covers 7 bases. CDR1 is SNHLY, CDR2 FYNNEI, per germline. The CDR3 loop spans 13 amino acids. V shed 8 bases, J shed 6 bases, and the junction held 8 bases outside the gene matches. As DNA, the CDR3 is TGTGCCAGCCGGGACCAGGGGGAGGATACGCAGTATTTT. This codes for CASRDQGEDTQYF.

The chain is built from TRBV9 and TRBJ1-1; a weak D match, TRBD1 (5 bases). Trimming left V 4 bases short and J 6 bases short, with 13 bases between. The CDR3 is made up of 13 amino acids. The germline CDR1 and CDR2 sequences are SGDLS and YYNGEE. CDR3 residues: CASSRGGLSEAFF. The CDR3 region has the DNA TGTGCCAGCAGCCGCGGGGGACTGTCTGAAGCTTTCTTT.

The V gene is TRBV11-1, the J gene TRBJ1-1; D is ambiguous. The CDR3 sequence is 16 residues long. Deletions cut 1 base from V and 2 bases from J, with 14 bases between. Germline CDR1 SGHAT, CDR2 FQDESV (reference sequence). DNA of the CDR3: TGTGCCAGCAGCTTAGACGCGTGGCAGCCAAACACTGAAGCTTTCTTT. Translating gives CASSLDAWQPNTEAFF.

The rearrangement uses TRBV20-1 and TRBJ2-7, with a weak D call TRBD1 (6 bases). The CDR3 spans 15 residues. Per the germline V gene, CDR1 is DFQATT and CDR2 is SNEGSKA (reference sequence). Trimming removed 1 base at V and 6 bases at J, with 19 bases between. CDR3 residues: CSARVPSSGDGEQYF. In DNA form, the CDR3 reads TGCAGTGCTAGAGTGCCGTCGTCAGGGGATGGCGAGCAGTACTTC.

This chain connects TRBV20-1 to TRBJ1-6, with D perhaps TRBD1 (5 bases). V lost 0 bases and J 9 bases, leaving 12 bases between the germline ends. Germline lookup yields CDR1 DFQATT and CDR2 SNEGSKA (reference sequence). The CDR3 contains 14 residues. The CDR3, as DNA: TGCAGTGCTAGAGATCGGAGGGGAGGTTCACCCCTCCACTTT. Translated, it gives CSARDRRGGSPLHF.

This clonotype occurred once. The chain links TRBV6-1 to TRBJ2-3, with TRBD1 as a possible D gene (6 bases). The CDR3 extends over 15 amino acids. V was clipped by 6 bases and J by 4 bases, with 17 bases between them. Germline CDR1 reads MNHNS; CDR2 reads SASEGT. The CDR3 reads CASSQTIGGADTQYF. The CDR3 nucleotides are TGTGCCAGCAGCCAAACCATTGGGGGCGCAGATACGCAGTATTTT.

This sequence joins TRBV25-1 and TRBJ2-5; a weak D match, TRBD1 (6 bases). Trimming removed 3 bases at V and 7 bases at J, with 12 bases between. There are 13 residues in the CDR3. In germline, CDR1 is MGHDK, CDR2 SYGVNS. Here the CDR3 reads CASSDRGVGTQYF. The CDR3 DNA reads as TGTGCCAGCAGTGACAGGGGCGTCGGGACCCAGTACTTC.

This clonotype was seen a few times. This sequence joins TRBV7-2 and TRBJ2-5; no firm D call. Germline V CDR1 and CDR2: SGHTA, FQGNSA. This CDR3 is 16 amino acids long. Deletions cut 2 bases from V and 5 bases from J, with 18 bases between. CDR3 in DNA: TGTGCCAGCAGCTTACGGGTAGACAAGCCGTTGGAGACCCAGTACTTC. Protein product: CASSLRVDKPLETQYF.

This clonotype was found a few times. The chain recombines TRBV11-2 with TRBJ2-7; TRBD1 is a possible D gene (7 bases). The CDR3 sequence is 15 residues long. The V gene lost 5 bases and the J gene lost 2 bases, with 16 bases spanning the gap. Germline V gene data show CDR1 as SGHAT and CDR2 as FQNNGV. The CDR3 region has the DNA TGTGCCAGCAGCCCCGCGGAGGGGGCGACCTACGAGCAGTACTTC. Protein sequence: CASSPAEGATYEQYF.

This chain joins TRBV7-8 and TRBJ1-1; D unresolved. From germline, CDR1 is SGHVS and CDR2 FQNEAQ. The CDR3 runs 15 residues. With 3 bases removed from V and 0 bases from J, the gap between germline ends came to 11 bases. CDR3 loop: CASSLMDLLNTEAFF. CDR3 DNA: TGTGCCAGCAGCTTGATGGATCTCCTGAACACTGAAGCTTTCTTT.

The V gene is TRBV11-3, the J gene TRBJ1-1, with no clear D. Between the trimmed V and J ends, which lost 5 bases and 10 bases, there was a span of 14 bases. Per the germline V gene, CDR1 is SGHNT and CDR2 is YENEEA. The CDR3 extends over 12 amino acids. CDR3 nucleotides: TGTGCCAGCAGCCAACCCGGAGATCCAGCTTTCTTT. The encoded protein is CASSQPGDPAFF.

The chain recombines TRBV20-1 with TRBJ2-3; D may match TRBD1 or TRBD2 (5 bases each). CDR1 DFQATT and CDR2 SNEGSKA come from the germline V gene (reference sequence). With 5 bases removed from V and 0 bases from J, the gap between germline ends came to 12 bases. The CDR3 contains 14 residues. Here the CDR3 reads CSASGTTSTDTQYF. In DNA, the CDR3 is TGCAGTGCTTCCGGGACGACTAGCACAGATACGCAGTATTTT.

This clonotype was observed a handful of times. The rearrangement joins TRBV2 to TRBJ1-1, with 11 bases fitting TRBD1. V shed 7 bases and J 5 bases; nucleotides not matched to a gene: 3. The CDR3 contains 13 residues. Germline CDR1 SNHLY, CDR2 FYNNEI. Here the CDR3 reads CASNGQGATEAFF. Here the CDR3 DNA reads TGTGCCAGCAATGGACAGGGGGCGACTGAAGCTTTCTTT.